A selection of T cell receptor beta chains follows, all from one sample in a study of cytomegalovirus exposure and HLA in healthy donors. Libraries were prepared by immunoSEQ multiplex PCR; TCRdb keeps only in-frame clonotypes and omits some of them. The sample contains over 55,000 clones, about 79% of which appear only once. Sequenced input: PBMCs. All receptors come from a middle-aged man in good health and CMV-seronegative. Both conserved end residues are part of each CDR3. Rows may omit the clone size; those that give it use once, few, many or a size class.

v_call	clone_size	cdr3_length	j_call	cdr3_aa
TRBV13	.	16	TRBJ2-3	CASSLRRGGLPDTQYF
TRBV11-2	.	15	TRBJ1-1	CASSPQGTGSTEAFF
TRBV2	.	14	TRBJ1-1	CASRWTGPATEAFF
TRBV7-8	.	13	TRBJ1-1	CASSPTRDTEAFF
TRBV2	.	15	TRBJ1-1	CASSAQGNMNTEAFF
TRBV16	.	16	TRBJ1-5	CASSQSTFGGGQPQHF
TRBV7-2	.	15	TRBJ1-2	CASSTGTGRNYGYTF
TRBV30	once	15	TRBJ1-6	CAWSLDRGQNSPLHF
TRBV7-9	.	13	TRBJ2-7	CASSLDTPYEQYF
TRBV19	.	13	TRBJ1-1	CASSQRLDTEAFF
TRBV6-6	.	16	TRBJ2-6	CASSFTFPSGANVLTF
TRBV7-2	.	15	TRBJ2-1	CASSLARSPAGEQFF
TRBV14	.	15	TRBJ2-1	CASSQARTGYNEQFF
TRBV6-6	few	16	TRBJ1-6	CASSYSQRPSYSPLHF
TRBV2	.	15	TRBJ2-7	CASSSGRGLPYEQYF
TRBV7-9	.	16	TRBJ1-6	CASSGTLEGLNSPLHF
TRBV5-1	.	17	TRBJ2-7	CASSWGTGQGLTYEQYF
TRBV9	.	13	TRBJ2-2	CASSQTVTGELFF
TRBV4-1	.	15	TRBJ2-7	CASSHRTSGDYEQYF
TRBV4-3	.	14	TRBJ1-2	CASSQGQGIYGYTF
TRBV7-8	.	17	TRBJ2-4	CASSVQRPGLALGDQYF
TRBV2	.	15	TRBJ1-2	CASSGSGRENYGYTF
TRBV7-2	.	16	TRBJ2-3	CASSYEAGVGTDTQYF
TRBV9	.	13	TRBJ2-3	CASSLVAADAQYF
TRBV7-9	.	13	TRBJ1-1	CASSLSSGTEAFF
TRBV5-1	.	18	TRBJ1-3	CASSLSVHSTGTGNTIYF
TRBV5-4	.	11	TRBJ1-2	CASTRGGFDTF
TRBV4-1	.	15	TRBJ2-5	CASSQGSGGGETQYF
TRBV14	.	13	TRBJ1-1	CASSQSWGIEAFF
TRBV30	.	16	TRBJ2-6	CAWSIRQGIGANVLTF
TRBV7-8	.	13	TRBJ1-1	CASSSDRNTEAFF
TRBV14	.	16	TRBJ2-2	CASSLLRRDLAGELFF
TRBV4-3	.	16	TRBJ2-3	CASSQVVAGGLDTQYF
TRBV9	.	14	TRBJ1-2	CASSVDGSGYGYTF
TRBV7-9	.	15	TRBJ1-1	CASSSITGGGTEAFF
TRBV10-3	few	13	TRBJ1-2	CAIRHKTNYGYTF
TRBV18	.	15	TRBJ1-3	CASSRSQPQGNTIYF
TRBV6-5	.	15	TRBJ1-3	CASTQGQGGRNTIYF
TRBV5-4	.	15	TRBJ1-1	CASTPGGEANTEAFF
TRBV11-3	.	16	TRBJ2-2	CASSAAGTGDTGELFF
TRBV7-8	.	14	TRBJ1-3	CASSFTGVGNTIYF
TRBV7-9	.	16	TRBJ2-4	CASSRPGLAGSSIQYF
TRBV9	.	15	TRBJ2-1	CASSISGGLYNEQFF
TRBV19	.	18	TRBJ2-2	CASSIQGTGTVNTGELFF
TRBV30	.	14	TRBJ2-3	CAWRTGVGTDTQYF
TRBV30	.	16	TRBJ1-3	CAWSKGQGFGGNTIYF